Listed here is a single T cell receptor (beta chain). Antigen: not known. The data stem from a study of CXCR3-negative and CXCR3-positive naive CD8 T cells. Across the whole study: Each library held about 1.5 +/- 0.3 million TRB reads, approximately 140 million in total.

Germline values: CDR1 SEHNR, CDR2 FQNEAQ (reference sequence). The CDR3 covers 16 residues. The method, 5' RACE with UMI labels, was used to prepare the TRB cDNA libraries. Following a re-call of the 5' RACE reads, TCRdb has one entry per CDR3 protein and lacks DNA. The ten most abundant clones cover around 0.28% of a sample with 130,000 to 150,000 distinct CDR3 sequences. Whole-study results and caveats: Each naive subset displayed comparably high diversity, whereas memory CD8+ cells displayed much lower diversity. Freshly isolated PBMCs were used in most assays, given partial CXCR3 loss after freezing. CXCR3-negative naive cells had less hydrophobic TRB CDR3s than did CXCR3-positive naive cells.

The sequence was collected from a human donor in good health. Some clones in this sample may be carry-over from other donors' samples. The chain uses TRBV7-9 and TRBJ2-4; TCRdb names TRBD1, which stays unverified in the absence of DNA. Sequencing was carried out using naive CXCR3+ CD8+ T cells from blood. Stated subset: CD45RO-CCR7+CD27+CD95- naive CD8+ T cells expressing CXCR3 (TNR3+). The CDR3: CASSPSRQGAKNIQYF.